This T cell receptor (beta chain) came from a study of post-analysis software for immune sequencing data. As to this clonotype: No antigen is known for it.

The TCR beta cDNA libraries contained unique molecular identifiers. Around 460,000 cDNA molecules came from around 0.96 to 9.9 million T cells. TCRdb reprocessed the PCR reads via MiXCR and lists one record per CDR3 protein. The table has 350,000 to 450,000 distinct CDR3 sequences, about 39% seen once; the top ten hold about 7.6%. Study observations and caveats: Patients with multiple sclerosis recorded significantly lower normalized Chao1 diversity than controls, the study found. Roughly five TRBV segments, including TRBV5-6, TRBV5-1 and TRBV20-1, were more frequent in patients than controls.

The ends were cut back, 2 bases at V and 0 bases at J, with 9 bases in the middle. Per germline, CDR1 LGHNA and CDR2 YNFKEQ. The CDR3 totals 15 residues. Sequencing was done on a sample of blood. This clonotype was sampled from a girl aged 2-10 years with multiple sclerosis. The chain joins TRBV4-2 to TRBJ2-3, with D unclear. The CDR3, as DNA: TGTGCCAGCAGCCAAATGGCGGCTAGCACAGATACGCAGTATTTT. Protein sequence: CASSQMAASTDTQYF.